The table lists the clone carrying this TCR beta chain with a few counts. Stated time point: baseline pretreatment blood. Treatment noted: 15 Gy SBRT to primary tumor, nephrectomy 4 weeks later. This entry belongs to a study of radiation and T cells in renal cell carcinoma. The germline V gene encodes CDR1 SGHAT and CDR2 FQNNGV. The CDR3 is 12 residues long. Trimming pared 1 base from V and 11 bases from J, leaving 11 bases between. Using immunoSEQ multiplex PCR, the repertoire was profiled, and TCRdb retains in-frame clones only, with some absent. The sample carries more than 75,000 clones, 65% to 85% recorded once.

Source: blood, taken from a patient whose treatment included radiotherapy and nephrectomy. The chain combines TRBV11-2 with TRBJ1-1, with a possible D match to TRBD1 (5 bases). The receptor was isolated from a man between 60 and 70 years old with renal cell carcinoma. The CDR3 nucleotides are TGTGCCAGCAGCTTAGTGCGGGGGGATGCTTTCTTT. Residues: CASSLVRGDAFF.